This entry concerns a single T cell receptor (beta chain). Its target is unknown. Looked up from germline, CDR1 is DFQATT and CDR2 is SNEGSKA (reference sequence). CDR3 length equals 16 residues. J was trimmed by 7 bases and V by 2 bases; bases with no gene match: 17. Breast cancer patients provided tissue from their axillary draining lymph nodes. TCRdb called the multiplex PCR reads again in MiXCR, with one record for every CDR3 protein. The table records 150,000 to 200,000 distinct CDR3 sequences, about 33% of them present only once. This specimen comes from a study of breast tumors, draining lymph nodes, adjacent tissues. Points from the study as a whole: Tumor T cell lymph node origin was a supported hypothesis, not proven. Luminal-like breast cancer showed significantly greater tumor-nontumor repertoire similarity than basal-like breast cancer did. Findings are consistent with lymph node origin and intratumoral expansion of most tumor T cells.

The receptor was isolated from a female donor with breast cancer. Some clones in this sample may be carry-over from other donors' samples. The V and J genes are TRBV20-1 and TRBJ2-7; 7 bases are a match to TRBD2. The sequenced sample consisted of axillary lymph node tissue. CDR3 sequence: CSARWGWAGAPGEQYF. The CDR3 DNA reads TGCAGTGCTAGATGGGGATGGGCGGGAGCGCCGGGGGAGCAGTACTTC.